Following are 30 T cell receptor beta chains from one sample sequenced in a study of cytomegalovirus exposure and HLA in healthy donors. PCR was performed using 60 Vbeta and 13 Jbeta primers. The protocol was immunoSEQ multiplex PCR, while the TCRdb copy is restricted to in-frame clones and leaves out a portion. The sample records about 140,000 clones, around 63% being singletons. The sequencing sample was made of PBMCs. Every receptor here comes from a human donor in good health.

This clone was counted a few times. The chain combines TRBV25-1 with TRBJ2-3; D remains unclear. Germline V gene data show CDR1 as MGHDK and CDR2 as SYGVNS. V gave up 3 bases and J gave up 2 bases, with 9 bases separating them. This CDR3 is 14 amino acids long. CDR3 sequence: CASSDYSLTDTQYF. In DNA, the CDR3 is TGTGCCAGCAGTGATTACAGTCTCACAGATACGCAGTATTTT.

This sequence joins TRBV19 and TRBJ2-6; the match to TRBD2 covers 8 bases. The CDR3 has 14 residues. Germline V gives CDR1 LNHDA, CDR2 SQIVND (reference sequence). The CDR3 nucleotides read TGTGGTGTCGCGGGAGGAGCTGGGGCCAACGTCCTGACTTTC. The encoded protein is CGVAGGAGANVLTF.

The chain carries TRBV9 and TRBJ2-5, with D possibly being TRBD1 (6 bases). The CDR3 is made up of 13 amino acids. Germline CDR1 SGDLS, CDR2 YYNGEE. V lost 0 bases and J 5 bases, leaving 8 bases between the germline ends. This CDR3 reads CASSVGQEETQYF. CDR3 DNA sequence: TGTGCCAGCAGCGTAGGACAGGAGGAGACCCAGTACTTC.

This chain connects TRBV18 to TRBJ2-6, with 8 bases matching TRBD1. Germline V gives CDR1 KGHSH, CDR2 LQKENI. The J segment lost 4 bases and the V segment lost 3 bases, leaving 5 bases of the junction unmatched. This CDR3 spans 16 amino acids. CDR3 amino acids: CASSPGQESGANVLTF. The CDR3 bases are TGTGCCAGCTCACCGGGACAGGAGTCAGGGGCCAACGTCCTGACTTTC. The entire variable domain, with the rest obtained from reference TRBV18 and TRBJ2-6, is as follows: NAGVMQNPRHLVRRRGQEARLRCSPMKGHSHVYWYRQLPEEGLKFMVYLQKENIIDESGMPKERFSAEFPKEGPSILRIQQVVRGDSAAYFCASSPGQESGANVLTFGAGSRLTVL.

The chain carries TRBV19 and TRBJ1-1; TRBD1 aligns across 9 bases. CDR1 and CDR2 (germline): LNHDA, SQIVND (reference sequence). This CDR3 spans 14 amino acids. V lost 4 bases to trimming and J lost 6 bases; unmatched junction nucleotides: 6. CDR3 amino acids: CASSTPGQGSEAFF. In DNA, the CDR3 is TGTGCCAGTAGTACACCGGGACAGGGATCTGAAGCTTTCTTT.

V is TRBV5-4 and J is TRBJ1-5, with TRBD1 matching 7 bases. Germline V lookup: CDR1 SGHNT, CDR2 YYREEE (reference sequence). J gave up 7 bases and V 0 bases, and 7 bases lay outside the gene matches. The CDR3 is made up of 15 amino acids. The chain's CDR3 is CASSLGTGDGQPQHF. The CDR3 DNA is TGTGCCAGCAGCTTGGGAACAGGGGACGGACAGCCCCAGCATTTT.

CDR3: CASSSVDSRGEQYF. The CDR3 DNA is TGTGCCAGCAGTTCCGTCGACAGCAGGGGGGAGCAGTACTTC. The chain is built from TRBV27 and TRBJ2-7, with 7 bases identical to TRBD1. Losses at the gene ends were 4 bases for V and 7 bases for J; bases not matched to a gene: 10. CDR1 is MNHEY, CDR2 SMNVEV, per germline (reference sequence). The CDR3 spans 14 residues.

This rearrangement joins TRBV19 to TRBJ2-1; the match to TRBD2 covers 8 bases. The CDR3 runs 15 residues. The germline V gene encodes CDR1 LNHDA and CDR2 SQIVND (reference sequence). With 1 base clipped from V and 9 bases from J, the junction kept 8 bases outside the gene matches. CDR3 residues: CASSIAGGSGGEQFF. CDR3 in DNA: TGTGCCAGTAGTATAGCTGGAGGGAGCGGGGGTGAGCAGTTCTTC.

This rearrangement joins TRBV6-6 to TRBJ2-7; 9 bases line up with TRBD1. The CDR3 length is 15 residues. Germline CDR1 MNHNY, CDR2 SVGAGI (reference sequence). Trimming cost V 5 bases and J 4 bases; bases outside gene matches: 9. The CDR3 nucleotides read TGTGCCAGCAGTGAGAGTACAGGGGGCTGGTACGAGCAGTACTTC. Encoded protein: CASSESTGGWYEQYF.

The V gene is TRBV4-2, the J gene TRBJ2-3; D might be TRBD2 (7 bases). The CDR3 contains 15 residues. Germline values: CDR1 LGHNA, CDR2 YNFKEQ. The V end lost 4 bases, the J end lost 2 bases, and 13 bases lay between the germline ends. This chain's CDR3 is CASSREGGYTDTQYF. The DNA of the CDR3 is TGTGCCAGCAGCCGCGAGGGGGGGTACACAGATACGCAGTATTTT.

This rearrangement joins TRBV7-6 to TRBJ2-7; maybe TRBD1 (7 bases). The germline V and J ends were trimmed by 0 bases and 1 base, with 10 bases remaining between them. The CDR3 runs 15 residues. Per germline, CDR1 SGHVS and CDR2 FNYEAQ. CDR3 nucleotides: TGTGCCAGCAGCTTAGCGGAGGGACAGTCCTACGAGCAGTACTTC. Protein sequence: CASSLAEGQSYEQYF.

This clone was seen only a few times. CDR3: CASSPPGSRVTNEQFF. In nucleotides, the CDR3 is TGTGCCAGCAGCCCACCGGGCTCGCGGGTTACAAATGAGCAGTTCTTC. J is TRBJ2-1 and V is TRBV7-9; perhaps TRBD2 as D (5 bases). This CDR3 has 16 residues. The V gene's germline CDR1 is SEHNR and CDR2 FQNEAQ (reference sequence). The ends were cut back, 5 bases at V and 7 bases at J, with 21 bases in the middle. Based on the CDR3 plus reference TRBV7-9 and TRBJ2-1, the full variable domain is DTGVSQNPRHKITKRGQNVTFRCDPISEHNRLYWYRQTLGQGPEFLTYFQNEAQLEKSRLLSDRFSAERPKGSFSTLEIQRTEQGDSAMYLCASSPPGSRVTNEQFFGPGTRLTVL.

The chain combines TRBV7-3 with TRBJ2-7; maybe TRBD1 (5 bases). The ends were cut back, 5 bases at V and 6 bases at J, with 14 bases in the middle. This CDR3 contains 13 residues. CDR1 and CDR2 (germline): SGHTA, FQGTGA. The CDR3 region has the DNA TGTGCCAGCAGCGAAGGTGCAGGGTCCGAGCAGTACTTC. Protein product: CASSEGAGSEQYF.

Here the CDR3 reads CASSLHTGTGAYEQYF. CDR3 nucleotides: TGCGCCAGCAGCCTCCATACTGGGACAGGGGCCTACGAGCAGTACTTC. The V and J genes are TRBV4-1 and TRBJ2-7; 10 bases match TRBD1. The germline V gene has CDR1 MGHRA and CDR2 YSYEKL. This CDR3 is built from 16 residues. V was clipped by 4 bases and J by 2 bases; unmatched bases: 8.

Written as DNA, the CDR3 is TGCAGCGCCCGGACAGGGGCGACCGGCGAGCAGTACTTC. Protein: CSARTGATGEQYF. J is TRBJ2-5 and V is TRBV29-1, with 9 bases matching TRBD1. The end of the DNA aligns better with TRBJ2-7, so the J call may be wrong. The germline gives CDR1 SQVTM, CDR2 ANQGSEA. CDR3 size: 13 residues.

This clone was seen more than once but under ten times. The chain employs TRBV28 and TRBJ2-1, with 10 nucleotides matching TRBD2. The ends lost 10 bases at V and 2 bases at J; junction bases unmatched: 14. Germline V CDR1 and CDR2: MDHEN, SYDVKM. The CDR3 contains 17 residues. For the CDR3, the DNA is TGTGCCACATCAACCGGGACTAGCGCTATCGCCTACAATGAGCAGTTCTTC. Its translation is CATSTGTSAIAYNEQFF.

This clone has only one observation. Here the CDR3 DNA reads TGTGCCAGCAGCTTTGGAGGGTACCAAGAGACCCAGTACTTC. It codes for CASSFGGYQETQYF. J is TRBJ2-5 and V is TRBV7-9; D perhaps matches TRBD2 (6 bases). CDR3 length: 14 residues. V was cut by 3 bases and J by 0 bases, with 8 bases left in between. Germline V gives CDR1 SEHNR, CDR2 FQNEAQ (reference sequence).

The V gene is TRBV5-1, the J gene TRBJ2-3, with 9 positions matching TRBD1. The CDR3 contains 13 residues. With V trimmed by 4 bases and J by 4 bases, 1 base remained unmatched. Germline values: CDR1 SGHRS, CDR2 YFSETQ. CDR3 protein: CASSRQGADTQYF. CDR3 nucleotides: TGCGCCAGCAGCCGACAGGGGGCAGATACGCAGTATTTT.

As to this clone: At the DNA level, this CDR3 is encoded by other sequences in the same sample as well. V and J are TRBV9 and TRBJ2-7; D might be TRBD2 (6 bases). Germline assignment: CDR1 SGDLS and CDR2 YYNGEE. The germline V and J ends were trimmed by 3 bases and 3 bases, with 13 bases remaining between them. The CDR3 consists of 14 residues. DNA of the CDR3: TGTGCCAGCAGCGCGTCGGGGGTTGGCTACGAGCAGTACTTC. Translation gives CASSASGVGYEQYF.

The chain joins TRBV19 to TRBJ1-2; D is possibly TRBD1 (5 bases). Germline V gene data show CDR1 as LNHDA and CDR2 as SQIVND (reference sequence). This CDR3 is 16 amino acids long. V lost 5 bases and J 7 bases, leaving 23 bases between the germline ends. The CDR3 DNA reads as TGTGCCAGTAGTGACGAGCGGGGCCTGAGTCGGGGTGGCTACACCTTC. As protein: CASSDERGLSRGGYTF. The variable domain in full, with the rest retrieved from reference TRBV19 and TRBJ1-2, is DGGITQSPKYLFRKEGQNVTLSCEQNLNHDAMYWYRQDPGQGLRLIYYSQIVNDFQKGDIAEGYSVSREKKESFPLTVTSAQKNPTAFYLCASSDERGLSRGGYTFGSGTRLTVV.

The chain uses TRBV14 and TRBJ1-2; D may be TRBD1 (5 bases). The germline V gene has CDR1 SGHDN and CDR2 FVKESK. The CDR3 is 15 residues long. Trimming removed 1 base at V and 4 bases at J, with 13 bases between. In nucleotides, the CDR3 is TGTGCCAGCAGCCAAGTCACCAACGGGGGCTATGGCTACACCTTC. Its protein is CASSQVTNGGYGYTF.

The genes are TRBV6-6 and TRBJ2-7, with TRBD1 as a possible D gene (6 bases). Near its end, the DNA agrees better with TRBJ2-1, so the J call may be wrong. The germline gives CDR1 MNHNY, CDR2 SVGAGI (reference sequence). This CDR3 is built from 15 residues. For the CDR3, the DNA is TGTGCCAGCAGTTACTCGAGGACAGCAAACAATGAGCAGTTCTTC. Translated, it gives CASSYSRTANNEQFF.

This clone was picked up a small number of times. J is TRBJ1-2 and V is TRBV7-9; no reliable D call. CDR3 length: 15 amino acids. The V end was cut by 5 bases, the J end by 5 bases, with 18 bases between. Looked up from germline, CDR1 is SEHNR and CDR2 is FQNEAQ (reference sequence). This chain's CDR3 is CASSRVGEGGYGYTF. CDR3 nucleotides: TGTGCCAGCAGCCGAGTCGGGGAGGGTGGGTATGGCTACACCTTC.

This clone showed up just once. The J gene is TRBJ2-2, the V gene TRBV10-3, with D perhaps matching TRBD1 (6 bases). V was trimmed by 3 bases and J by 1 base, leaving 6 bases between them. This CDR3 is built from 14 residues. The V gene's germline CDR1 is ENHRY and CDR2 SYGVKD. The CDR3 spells CAISEQGNTGELFF. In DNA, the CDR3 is TGTGCCATCAGTGAACAGGGGAACACCGGGGAGCTGTTTTTT.

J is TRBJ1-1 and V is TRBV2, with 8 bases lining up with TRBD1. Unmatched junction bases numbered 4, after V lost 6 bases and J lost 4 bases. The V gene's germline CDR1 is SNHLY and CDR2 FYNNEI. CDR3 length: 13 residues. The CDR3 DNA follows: TGTGCCAGCAGGACGACAGGGGTCACTGAAGCTTTCTTT. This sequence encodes CASRTTGVTEAFF.

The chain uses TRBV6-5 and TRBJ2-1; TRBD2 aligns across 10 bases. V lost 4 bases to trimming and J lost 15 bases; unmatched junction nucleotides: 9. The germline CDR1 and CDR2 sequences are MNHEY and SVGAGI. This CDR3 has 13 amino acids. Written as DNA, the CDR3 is TGTGCCAGCAGTTCGATCACTAGCGGGATTTGGTTCTTC. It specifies CASSSITSGIWFF.

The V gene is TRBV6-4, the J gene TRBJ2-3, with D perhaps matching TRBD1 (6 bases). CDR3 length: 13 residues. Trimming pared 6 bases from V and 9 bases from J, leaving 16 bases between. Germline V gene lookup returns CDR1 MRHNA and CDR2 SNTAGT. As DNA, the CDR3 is TGTGCCAGCAGGTCCGACAGGCTTGGGACGCAGTATTTT. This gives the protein CASRSDRLGTQYF.

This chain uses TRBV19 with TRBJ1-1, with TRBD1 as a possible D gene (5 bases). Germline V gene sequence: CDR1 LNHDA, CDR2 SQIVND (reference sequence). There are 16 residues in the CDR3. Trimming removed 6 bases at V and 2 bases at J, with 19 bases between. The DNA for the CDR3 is TGTGCCAGTAGACCAAATACCTGGGGCGGAAACACTGAAGCTTTCTTT. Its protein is CASRPNTWGGNTEAFF.

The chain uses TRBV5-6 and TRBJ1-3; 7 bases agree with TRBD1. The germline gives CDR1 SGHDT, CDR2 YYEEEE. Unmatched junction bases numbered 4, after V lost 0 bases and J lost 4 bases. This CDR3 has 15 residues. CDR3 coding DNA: TGTGCCAGCAGCTTGGGACAGGGAGGCGGAAACACCATATATTTT. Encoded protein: CASSLGQGGGNTIYF.

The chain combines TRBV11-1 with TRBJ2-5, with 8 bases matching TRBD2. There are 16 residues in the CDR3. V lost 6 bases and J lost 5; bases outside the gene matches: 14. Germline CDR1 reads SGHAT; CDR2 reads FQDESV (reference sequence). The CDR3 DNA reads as TGTGCCAGCAGGAAAAAAACGGGACTAGTATATGAGACCCAGTACTTC. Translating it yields CASRKKTGLVYETQYF.